This TCR beta chain was identified in a study of CD8+ T cells in alopecia areata. On the study more broadly: Each day, treated patients took oral tofacitinib twice, at 5 to 10 mg per dose.

Broader study findings: Tofacitinib did not eliminate many expanded lesional clones from scalp or blood. Sharing of TCRs across patients appeared less clear than in mice, possibly for HLA-related reasons.

Following RNA extraction, reverse transcription yielded cDNA that acted as the sequencing template. Clones were read by immunoSEQ multiplex PCR, and TCRdb kept only the in-frame ones, dropping some. Of fewer than 250,000 clones in the sample, about three fifths were seen once. Documented treatment: oral pan-JAK inhibitor, 5-10 mg twice daily. With regard to this clone: Its antigen remains unknown.

Germline V CDR1 and CDR2: SQVTM, ANQGSEA. The CDR3 loop spans 11 amino acids. The rearrangement links TRBV29-1 to TRBJ1-1; no firm D call. The origin of this receptor is a human donor with alopecia areata. This sample comprised CD4+ T cells sorted from blood, obtained around week 49, from a patient treated with tofacitinib. As DNA, the CDR3 is TGCATTATTACCATGAACACTGAAGCTTTCTTT. This gives the protein CIITMNTEAFF.